This entry lists 18 T cell receptor beta chains sequenced from one sample in a study of regulatory T cells in long-lasting Graves disease. Researchers made TCR beta libraries by using iRepertoire HTBI primers and running Arm-PCR on CDR3 regions. TCRdb reprocessed the multiplex PCR reads with MiXCR, giving one entry per CDR3 protein. This sample has over 350,000 distinct CDR3 sequences, with over 14% found just once. Time point in this sample: newly diagnosed GD, antithyroid drugs for less than 3 months. Isolated PBMC RNA provided the starting material for the TCR library. This sample was also put to use in a study of T cells in Graves' hyperthyroidism and ophthalmopathy.

The sequencing used peripheral blood mononuclear cells (PBMCs), collected at new diagnosis, from a patient treated with antithyroid drugs. These receptors were collected from a woman aged 40 to 49 with Graves disease.

The gene calls are TRBV20-1 and TRBJ2-1; 7 bases are a match to TRBD2. Germline V gene sequence: CDR1 DFQATT, CDR2 SNEGSKA (reference sequence). The CDR3 contains 15 residues. This CDR3 reads CSHKPWTSPPNEQFF. The CDR3 nucleotides are TGCAGCCACAAACCTTGGACTAGTCCCCCCAACGAGCAGTTCTTC.

In this sample, this clonotype turned up many times. The chain carries TRBV20-1 and TRBJ2-7; 8 bases line up with TRBD2. Germline CDR1 is DFQATT and CDR2 is SNEGSKA (reference sequence). This CDR3 is 15 amino acids long. The J segment lost 1 base and the V segment lost 3 bases, leaving 8 bases of the junction unmatched. CDR3 sequence: CSASPLSGGSYEQYF. The CDR3 DNA sequence: TGCAGTGCTAGCCCACTGTCGGGAGGGTCCTACGAGCAGTACTTC.

This clonotype showed up just once. At one boundary the junction diverges from the germline segment, which might be a read error. V gene TRBV19 combines with J gene TRBJ2-3, with D perhaps matching TRBD1 or TRBD2 (5 bases each). CDR3 length equals 16 residues. Germline CDR1 is LNHDA and CDR2 is SQIVND (reference sequence). CDR3 sequence reads: CASSRGWLEETGTQYF. The CDR3 bases are TGTGCCAGTAGTCGAGGGTGGCTAGAAGAAACAGGTACGCAGTATTTT.

This clonotype was observed at least ten times. The chain carries TRBV11-3 and TRBJ2-3; no reliable D call. V was shortened by 0 bases and J by 0 bases, with 7 bases between the two germline ends. The CDR3 extends over 15 amino acids. CDR1 is SGHNT and CDR2 is YENEEA in the germline V gene. The CDR3 region has the DNA TGTGCCAGCAGCTTAGATTCCCTAAGCACAGATACGCAGTATTTT. It yields the protein CASSLDSLSTDTQYF.

This clonotype was counted ten times or more. The chain is built from TRBV2 and TRBJ2-6; D may be TRBD2 (5 bases). Germline CDR1 SNHLY, CDR2 FYNNEI. The V end lost 5 bases, the J end lost 2 bases, and 10 bases lay between the germline ends. The CDR3 has 15 amino acids. The CDR3 nucleotides read TGTGCCAGCAGTTTGGGGAGTGCTGGGGCCAACGTCCTGACTTTC. It encodes CASSLGSAGANVLTF.

The rearrangement joins TRBV6-2 or TRBV6-3 to TRBJ2-5, with a possible D match to TRBD2 (5 bases). V gave up 5 bases and J gave up 2 bases, with 9 bases separating them. The CDR3 spans 13 residues. Looked up from germline, CDR1 is MNHEY and CDR2 is SVGEGT. CDR3 in amino acids: CASSDGEQETQYF. The CDR3 region has the DNA TGTGCCAGCAGTGACGGGGAACAAGAGACCCAGTACTTC.

This clonotype was recorded at least ten times. The rearrangement uses TRBV7-3 and TRBJ2-7; maybe TRBD2 (6 bases). Germline values: CDR1 SGHTA, CDR2 FQGTGA. The CDR3 length is 13 residues. V was trimmed by 0 bases and J by 7 bases, leaving 10 bases between them. The CDR3 here is CASSLTGGREQYF. The CDR3 DNA follows: TGTGCCAGCAGCTTAACGGGGGGAAGGGAGCAGTACTTC.

The V and J genes are TRBV6-1 and TRBJ2-5, with unresolved D. Germline lookup yields CDR1 MNHNS and CDR2 SASEGT. Trimming left V 6 bases short and J 2 bases short, with 13 bases between. CDR3 length: 14 residues. CDR3: CASSYPSRQETQYF. As DNA, the CDR3 is TGTGCCAGCAGCTATCCTTCGAGACAAGAGACCCAGTACTTC.

In its sample, this clonotype was seen a few times. The rearrangement links TRBV24-1 to TRBJ2-3; 7 bases match TRBD1. The J segment lost 2 bases and the V segment lost 5 bases, leaving 9 bases of the junction unmatched. Germline lookup yields CDR1 KGHDR and CDR2 SFDVKD. The CDR3 is 16 amino acids. The CDR3 nucleotides read TGTGCCACCAGTGGGGTTGACAGGGTAGACACAGATACGCAGTATTTT. It specifies CATSGVDRVDTDTQYF.

Comment on this clonotype: A single base separates this from a much larger clone, so it may be a read error. The V gene is TRBV27, the J gene TRBJ1-6; no reliable D call. Trimming cost V 3 bases and J 13 bases, with 16 bases left between them. Germline CDR1 reads MNHEY; CDR2 reads SMNVEV (reference sequence). This CDR3 region has 14 residues. This chain's CDR3 is CASSLSGFALPLHF. CDR3 DNA sequence: TGTGCCAGCAGTTTGTCTGGGTTTGCTCTCCCCCTCCACTTT.

This clonotype appeared many times. CDR3 residues: CSAREGTSGLYEQYF. CDR3 bases: TGCAGTGCTAGAGAGGGGACTAGCGGACTTTACGAGCAGTACTTC. The rearrangement joins TRBV20-1 to TRBJ2-7; 11 bases agree with TRBD2. The CDR3 runs 15 residues. CDR1 and CDR2 from the germline V gene are DFQATT and SNEGSKA (reference sequence). J was trimmed by 4 bases and V by 0 bases; bases with no gene match: 5.

Many counts were recorded for this clonotype. The CDR3 coding sequence is TGTGCCAGCAGTCAGGAGAATGAGCAGTTCTTC. It codes for CASSQENEQFF. V and J are TRBV3-1 and TRBJ2-1; no firm D call. V was cut by 6 bases and J by 7 bases, with 7 bases left in between. Germline values: CDR1 LGHDT, CDR2 YNNKEL (reference sequence). The CDR3 runs to 11 residues.

In its sample, this clonotype was seen many times. The J gene is TRBJ2-5, the V gene TRBV6-5, with D possibly being TRBD1 (5 bases). The V end was cut by 0 bases, the J end by 5 bases, with 10 bases between. The CDR3 runs 14 residues. Germline CDR1 MNHEY, CDR2 SVGAGI. DNA for the CDR3: TGTGCCAGCAGTTACTCGCAGGGCTTGGAGACCCAGTACTTC. Amino acids: CASSYSQGLETQYF.

Ten or more counts support this clonotype. This sequence joins TRBV5-5 and TRBJ2-1; 11 bases are a match to TRBD2. Germline V gene sequence: CDR1 SGHKS, CDR2 YYEKEE (reference sequence). With 1 base clipped from V and 7 bases from J, the junction kept 4 bases outside the gene matches. The CDR3 is made up of 15 amino acids. The CDR3: CASSLSSGRWNEQFF. The CDR3 region has the DNA TGTGCCAGCAGCTTGTCTAGCGGGAGGTGGAATGAGCAGTTCTTC.

The V and J genes are TRBV30 and TRBJ2-2; 7 nucleotides agree with TRBD2. The CDR3 runs 12 residues. The germline V gene has CDR1 GTSNPN and CDR2 SVGIG (reference sequence). V gave up 5 bases and J gave up 3 bases; unmatched junction bases: 0. CDR3 nucleotide sequence: TGTGCCTGGGGGAGGGACACCGGGGAGCTGTTTTTT. Translating gives CAWGRDTGELFF.

This clonotype was detected many times. The chain uses TRBV28 and TRBJ1-2, with D perhaps matching TRBD1 (5 bases). This CDR3 has 13 residues. Trimming stripped 2 bases from V and 3 bases from J, with 7 bases between. CDR1 MDHEN and CDR2 SYDVKM come from the germline V gene. CDR3 nucleotide sequence: TGTGCCAGCAGTTTAAAGGGGCACTATGGCTACACCTTC. Translation gives CASSLKGHYGYTF.

The CDR3 region has the DNA TGTGCCAGCAGTTTAGTCAGACTAGCGGGATACAATGAGCAGTTCTTC. Its translation: CASSLVRLAGYNEQFF. V usage is TRBV27 and J usage is TRBJ2-1; 11 nucleotides line up with TRBD2. Germline values: CDR1 MNHEY, CDR2 SMNVEV (reference sequence). The V segment lost 2 bases and the J segment 4 bases; nucleotides outside the gene matches: 4. CDR3 length: 16 amino acids.

Ten or more counts support this clonotype. The DNA for the CDR3 is TGTGCCAGCAGCTCATCACAGGGGGCGCAGCAAAACATTCAGTACTTC. This translates into CASSSSQGAQQNIQYF. The chain combines TRBV11-1 with TRBJ2-4; 9 bases are a match to TRBD1. The V gene end was trimmed by 4 bases and the J gene end by 5 bases; junction bases not matched to a gene: 9. Germline values: CDR1 SGHAT, CDR2 FQDESV (reference sequence). The CDR3 extends over 16 amino acids. The full variable domain, rest sourced from reference TRBV11-1 and TRBJ2-4, is EAEVAQSPRYKITEKSQAVAFWCDPISGHATLYWYRQILGQGPELLVQFQDESVVDDSQLPKDRFSAERLKGVDSTLKIQPAELGDSAMYLCASSSSQGAQQNIQYFGAGTRLSVL.